These 2 T cell receptor beta chains came from one sample sequenced in a study of blood T cell repertoires in COVID-19. Sequenced by immunoSEQ multiplex PCR; TCRdb stores in-frame clones only, minus some. The data contain 250,000 to 300,000 clones, roughly 80% of them singletons. Sequenced: PBMCs or T cells enriched from blood (not recorded which). The source is a man aged 35 to 55 who had been exposed to COVID-19.

This clone was picked up a small number of times. The rearrangement uses TRBV5-6 and TRBJ1-5; the D gene is possibly TRBD1 (5 bases). V was clipped by 3 bases and J by 2 bases, with 12 bases between them. The CDR3 contains 15 residues. The germline V gene encodes CDR1 SGHDT and CDR2 YYEEEE. DNA for the CDR3: TGTGCCAGCAGCTCCCTTAAACAGGGCAATCAGCCCCAGCATTTT. Residues: CASSSLKQGNQPQHF.

The V call is TRBV6-1, the J call TRBJ2-4; D possibly corresponds to TRBD2 (6 bases). This CDR3 contains 15 residues. Germline values: CDR1 MNHNS, CDR2 SASEGT. V was clipped by 3 bases and J by 6 bases, with 15 bases between them. The CDR3 sequence is CASSDVSGSSNIQYF. In nucleotides, the CDR3 is TGTGCCAGCAGTGACGTATCCGGGAGCTCAAACATTCAGTACTTC.